These 27 T cell receptor beta chains were all obtained from the same sample, sequenced in a study of OX40 agonist ivuxolimab in advanced cancers. Repertoires were generated with immunoSEQ multiplex PCR, while TCRdb's copy carries only in-frame clones and drops some. This sample carries tens of thousands of clones, more than 85% of them seen once, and the ten largest clones take 0.95% to 1.2%. The sequencing here drew on CD4+ or CD8+ T cells sorted from blood, taken in a trial of the OX40 agonist ivuxolimab. The receptors originated from an adult with an advanced solid tumor such as melanoma, head and neck, liver or kidney cancer.

The rearrangement uses TRBV7-2 and TRBJ2-1, with a possible D match to TRBD2 (6 bases). V lost 7 bases and J lost 3, with 22 bases in between. CDR3 length equals 17 residues. Per the germline V gene, CDR1 is SGHTA and CDR2 is FQGNSA. CDR3 DNA sequence: TGTGCCAGCACTCCGAGGTCGGTCGGAGGGCACTACAATGAGCAGTTCTTC. Translated, it gives CASTPRSVGGHYNEQFF.

This clone was counted a single time. The V gene is TRBV27, the J gene TRBJ2-7; perhaps TRBD2 as D (5 bases). Germline values: CDR1 MNHEY, CDR2 SMNVEV (reference sequence). CDR3 length: 13 residues. With 3 bases removed from V and 7 bases from J, the gap between germline ends came to 13 bases. The CDR3 nucleotides read TGTGCCAGCAGTTTTACGGGCCCGGGGGAGCAGTACTTC. This codes for CASSFTGPGEQYF.

This clone came up once. The J gene is TRBJ2-1, the V gene TRBV4-3; the match to TRBD2 covers 10 bases. The CDR3 contains 16 residues. Germline loops: CDR1 LGHNA, CDR2 YSLEER. Trimming took 3 bases from V and 2 from J; bases not matched to a gene: 4. This chain's CDR3 is CASSHTLAGAYNEQFF. The CDR3 DNA follows: TGCGCCAGCAGCCACACTCTAGCGGGAGCCTACAATGAGCAGTTCTTC.

The chain combines TRBV2 with TRBJ1-2; D unresolved. Germline CDR1 reads SNHLY; CDR2 reads FYNNEI. The CDR3 has 12 residues. V was cut by 4 bases and J by 13 bases, with 16 bases left in between. The CDR3 DNA sequence: TGTGCCAGCAGTGGCTTAAGCCTCTCCGCCACCTTC. Its translation: CASSGLSLSATF.

V and J are TRBV28 and TRBJ2-6, with no clear D. Trimming took off 4 bases at V and 1 base at J, with 2 bases between the two ends. The CDR3 covers 13 residues. Germline V CDR1 and CDR2: MDHEN, SYDVKM. The CDR3 is CASSSSGANVLTF. The CDR3 DNA is TGTGCCAGCAGTTCTTCTGGGGCCAACGTCCTGACTTTC. Full variable domain (outside the CDR3, taken from reference TRBV28 and TRBJ2-6): DVKVTQSSRYLVKRTGEKVFLECVQDMDHENMFWYRQDPGLGLRLIYFSYDVKMKEKGDIPEGYSVSREKKERFSLILESASTNQTSMYLCASSSSGANVLTFGAGSRLTVL.

The J gene is TRBJ2-7, the V gene TRBV7-2; D could derive from TRBD1 or TRBD2 (5 bases each). CDR3 size: 12 residues. Trimming took off 1 base at V and 9 bases at J, with 10 bases between the two ends. Germline CDR1 and CDR2: SGHTA and FQGNSA. The CDR3 here is CASSLDRGPQYF. DNA for the CDR3: TGTGCCAGCAGCTTAGATCGGGGCCCGCAGTACTTC.

The J gene is TRBJ2-3, the V gene TRBV29-1; a weak D match, TRBD1 (8 bases). The CDR3 is 17 residues long. Germline V gene lookup returns CDR1 SQVTM and CDR2 ANQGSEA. Trimming shortened V by 6 bases and J by 3 bases, and 25 bases separated the two germline ends. The CDR3 DNA sequence: TGCAGCGTGATGGGACAGGTAGACGGACTAGGTACAGATACGCAGTATTTT. As protein: CSVMGQVDGLGTDTQYF.

The chain combines TRBV5-1 with TRBJ1-1, with D uncertain. V was shortened by 4 bases and J by 2 bases, with 9 bases between the two germline ends. In germline, CDR1 is SGHRS, CDR2 YFSETQ. CDR3 length: 13 residues. The CDR3, as DNA: TGCGCCAGCAGCGAACCGGGCAACACTGAAGCTTTCTTT. Translated: CASSEPGNTEAFF.

The V call is TRBV10-3, the J call TRBJ2-7; TRBD1 matches 8 bases. Germline V gene sequence: CDR1 ENHRY, CDR2 SYGVKD. After removal of 6 bases from V and 0 bases from J, the junction contained 7 bases not matched to a gene. The CDR3 totals 15 residues. CDR3 region: CAISPTGGSSYEQYF. CDR3 coding DNA: TGTGCCATCAGCCCAACAGGGGGGAGCTCCTACGAGCAGTACTTC.

The J gene is TRBJ2-3, the V gene TRBV27; either TRBD1 or TRBD2 may supply D (5 bases each). Germline V gene sequence: CDR1 MNHEY, CDR2 SMNVEV (reference sequence). Trimming removed 3 bases at V and 0 bases at J, with 10 bases between. The CDR3 consists of 15 residues. In nucleotides, the CDR3 is TGTGCCAGCAGTTTGCCTGGGGACAGCACAGATACGCAGTATTTT. Its protein product is CASSLPGDSTDTQYF.

V usage is TRBV5-4 and J usage is TRBJ2-7, with TRBD1 matching over 10 bases. The CDR3 is 15 amino acids. With V trimmed by 4 bases and J by 2 bases, 6 bases remained unmatched. Germline V gives CDR1 SGHNT, CDR2 YYREEE (reference sequence). CDR3 in amino acids: CASSGGQGPTYEQYF. The CDR3 DNA sequence: TGTGCCAGCAGCGGGGGACAGGGGCCAACCTACGAGCAGTACTTC.

CDR3 nucleotides: TGTGCCAGCAGTGAGACAGGGAGAAAATGGGAGACCCAGTACTTC. Translation gives CASSETGRKWETQYF. This chain uses TRBV28 with TRBJ2-5; TRBD1 agrees at 7 bases. The CDR3 is made up of 15 amino acids. V lost 5 bases and J lost 5; bases outside the gene matches: 11. Germline values: CDR1 MDHEN, CDR2 SYDVKM.

The chain couples TRBV6-1 to TRBJ1-5; D perhaps matches TRBD1 (5 bases). The CDR3 has 16 amino acids. The ends were cut back, 4 bases at V and 1 base at J, with 14 bases in the middle. Germline V gene data show CDR1 as MNHNS and CDR2 as SASEGT. CDR3: CASSGLGTESNQPQHF. The CDR3 DNA reads TGTGCCAGCAGTGGGCTCGGGACCGAAAGCAATCAGCCCCAGCATTTT.

This rearrangement joins TRBV5-1 to TRBJ1-1; D may be TRBD1 (6 bases). V dropped 3 bases and J dropped 1 base, with 10 bases sitting between them. The length of the CDR3 is 14 residues. CDR1 and CDR2 from the germline V gene are SGHRS and YFSETQ. CDR3 protein: CASSSKTGNTEAFF. The CDR3 bases are TGCGCCAGCAGCTCCAAGACAGGGAACACTGAAGCTTTCTTT.

This clone was seen just once. The rearrangement uses TRBV4-1 and TRBJ1-1; possibly TRBD1 for D (5 bases). Germline loops: CDR1 MGHRA, CDR2 YSYEKL. V shed 3 bases and J shed 4 bases, with 12 bases lying between them. CDR3 length equals 14 residues. The CDR3 here is CASSQEGPTTEAFF. The CDR3 DNA reads TGCGCCAGCAGCCAGGAGGGACCGACCACTGAAGCTTTCTTT.

The CDR3 is CASSLAGTVGKTQYF. The DNA of the CDR3 is TGTGCCAGCAGCTTAGCCGGGACGGTGGGTAAGACCCAGTACTTC. V and J are TRBV7-8 and TRBJ2-5; either TRBD1 or TRBD2 may supply D (5 bases each). CDR3 length: 15 amino acids. V lost 0 bases, J lost 6 bases, and 14 bases lay in between. CDR1 is SGHVS and CDR2 is FQNEAQ in the germline V gene.

This clone was detected once. The chain joins TRBV6-6 to TRBJ2-1; unclear D gene. CDR3 length equals 11 residues. The V end lost 7 bases, the J end lost 10 bases, and 11 bases lay between the germline ends. The germline CDR1 and CDR2 sequences are MNHNY and SVGAGI (reference sequence). The CDR3 nucleotides read TGTGCCAGCACCAGGAACTGGGAGCAGTTCTTC. Its protein is CASTRNWEQFF.

This chain links TRBV23-1 with TRBJ2-7, with D possibly called TRBD1 or TRBD2 (6 bases each). TRBV23-1 is an ORF for which the function is uncertain. The CDR3 consists of 16 residues. V was cut by 0 bases and J by 2 bases, with 14 bases left in between. The CDR3 protein is CASSQSGGGKPYEQYF. CDR3 nucleotides: TGCGCCAGCAGTCAATCGGGGGGCGGGAAGCCCTACGAGCAGTACTTC.

This chain uses TRBV5-1 with TRBJ2-3; D is uncertain. CDR1 and CDR2 (germline): SGHRS, YFSETQ. This CDR3 contains 14 residues. The V gene lost 2 bases and the J gene lost 2 bases, with 9 bases spanning the gap. The CDR3 DNA reads TGCGCCAGCAGCTTTCGGGCGTCCACAGATACGCAGTATTTT. It encodes CASSFRASTDTQYF. Full variable domain (missing parts from reference TRBV5-1 and TRBJ2-3): KAGVTQTPRYLIKTRGQQVTLSCSPISGHRSVSWYQQTPGQGLQFLFEYFSETQRNKGNFPGRFSGRQFSNSRSEMNVSTLELGDSALYLCASSFRASTDTQYFGPGTRLTVL.

This clone appeared a single time. The chain couples TRBV30 to TRBJ1-1, with TRBD1 as a possible D gene (6 bases). Germline CDR1 reads GTSNPN; CDR2 reads SVGIG (reference sequence). This CDR3 is 12 amino acids long. V was shortened by 2 bases and J by 4 bases, with 8 bases between the two germline ends. The CDR3 region has the DNA TGTGCCTGGAGTCGGGGGGCCACTGAAGCTTTCTTT. Amino acids: CAWSRGATEAFF.

The chain is built from TRBV6-1 and TRBJ2-3, with D tentatively TRBD2 (6 bases). The CDR3 is 13 residues long. V lost 8 bases and J 5 bases, leaving 14 bases between the germline ends. Per germline, CDR1 MNHNS and CDR2 SASEGT. CDR3 sequence reads: CASGGTLLDTQYF. The CDR3 nucleotides are TGTGCCAGCGGCGGGACCCTCTTAGATACGCAGTATTTT.

The chain employs TRBV30 and TRBJ1-2; possibly TRBD1 for D (5 bases). Trimming pared 0 bases from V and 2 bases from J, leaving 10 bases between. The CDR3 has 14 residues. Germline V lookup: CDR1 GTSNPN, CDR2 SVGIG (reference sequence). CDR3 bases: TGTGCCTGGAGTGTACTCCCAGGGAACTATGGCTACACCTTC. Its translation: CAWSVLPGNYGYTF.

DNA for the CDR3: TGTGCCAGCAGCCTTAGCGGGACCGGGGAGCTGTTTTTT. It is translated as CASSLSGTGELFF. The chain recombines TRBV7-3 with TRBJ2-2; 7 bases line up with TRBD2. Germline values: CDR1 SGHTA, CDR2 FQGTGA. This CDR3 spans 13 amino acids. The trim removed 5 bases at V and 5 bases at J, leaving 2 bases unmatched.

The V and J genes are TRBV7-8 and TRBJ2-7; D is unresolved. Germline V CDR1 and CDR2: SGHVS, FQNEAQ. The CDR3 is 13 amino acids. The V end lost 1 base, the J end lost 2 bases, and 6 bases lay between the germline ends. CDR3 in DNA: TGTGCCAGCAGCTTAGGCAGTCCCTACGAGCAGTACTTC. It is translated as CASSLGSPYEQYF.

The chain joins TRBV20-1 to TRBJ2-1, with a possible D match to TRBD1 (6 bases). This CDR3 has 11 residues. The ends were cut back, 5 bases at V and 11 bases at J, with 13 bases in the middle. CDR1 is DFQATT, CDR2 SNEGSKA, per germline (reference sequence). The CDR3 loop reads CSAPYREKQFF. CDR3 coding DNA: TGCAGTGCTCCATACAGGGAAAAGCAGTTCTTC.

The genes are TRBV21-1 and TRBJ2-7; TRBD2, the D gene given by the table, was not confirmed from the DNA. TRBV21-1 is a pseudogene locus. This CDR3 has 16 residues. The CDR3 coding sequence is TGTGCCAGCAGCAAACCCCGTTGGAGGGTAACGGGCGAGCAGTACTTC. Translating it yields CASSKPRWRVTGEQYF.

The table lists this clone with a few counts. Here the CDR3 reads CSVRGTEAFF. As DNA, the CDR3 is TGCAGCGTCAGGGGAACTGAAGCTTTCTTT. This chain links TRBV29-1 with TRBJ1-1, with D possibly matching TRBD1 (6 bases). The germline CDR1 and CDR2 sequences are SQVTM and ANQGSEA. CDR3 length: 10 amino acids. Between the trimmed V and J ends, which lost 6 bases and 5 bases, there was a span of 7 bases.